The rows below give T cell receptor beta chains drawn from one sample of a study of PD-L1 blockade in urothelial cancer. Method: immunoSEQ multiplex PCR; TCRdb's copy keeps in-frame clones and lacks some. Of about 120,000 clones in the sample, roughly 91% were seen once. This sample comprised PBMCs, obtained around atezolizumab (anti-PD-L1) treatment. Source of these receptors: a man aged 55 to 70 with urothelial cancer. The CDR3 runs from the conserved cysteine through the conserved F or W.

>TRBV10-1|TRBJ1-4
CASSESQGPNEKLFF
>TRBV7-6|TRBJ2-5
CASSLAQETQYF
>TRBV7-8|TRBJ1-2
CASSRDVGRGEEGYTF
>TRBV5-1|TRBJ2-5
CASSLGGLAVQETQYF
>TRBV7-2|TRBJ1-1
CASSSTGGSYTEAFF
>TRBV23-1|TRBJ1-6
CASSQKRFSPLHF
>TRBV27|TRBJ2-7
CASSLRTDLYEQYF
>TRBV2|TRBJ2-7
CASSEFGTGVYEQYF
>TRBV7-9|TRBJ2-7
CASSPRDYEQYF
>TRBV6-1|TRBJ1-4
CASSEGWRSGARLFF
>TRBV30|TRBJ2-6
CASRLRGPGANVLTF
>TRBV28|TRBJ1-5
CASSSPGTHSNQPQHF
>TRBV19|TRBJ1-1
CASSMGDRGLTEAFF
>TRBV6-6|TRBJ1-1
CASSRPGGTEAFF
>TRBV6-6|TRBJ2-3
CASSPHILAGRDTQYF
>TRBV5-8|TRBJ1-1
CASSTGQGAWTEAFF
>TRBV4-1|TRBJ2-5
CASSQTGTGGTETQYF
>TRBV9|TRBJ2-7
CASSEGTGGYEQYF
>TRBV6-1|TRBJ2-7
CASSTTSGRLYEQYF
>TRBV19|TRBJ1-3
CASSSRGMPGNTIYF
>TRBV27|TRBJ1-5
CASSYRPGGDQPQHF
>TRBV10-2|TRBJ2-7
CASSDRVAGDEQYF
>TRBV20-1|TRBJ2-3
CSARGAGTQYF
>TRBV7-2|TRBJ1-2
CASSLVPDSYGYTF
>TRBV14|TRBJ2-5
CASSHTGTYLQETQYF
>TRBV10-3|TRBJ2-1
CAISDQVAGADEQFF
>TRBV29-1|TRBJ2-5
CSVFQETQYF
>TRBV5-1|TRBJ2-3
CASRKEVAGVGPDTQYF
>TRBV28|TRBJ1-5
CASETGGFYQPQHF
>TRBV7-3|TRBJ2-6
CASSPGSGANVLTF
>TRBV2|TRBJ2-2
CASSTLLTGELFF
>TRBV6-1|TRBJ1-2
CASSETPSGDGYTF
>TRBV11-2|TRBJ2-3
CASSTQLVSTDTQYF
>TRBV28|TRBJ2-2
CASGGANTGELFF
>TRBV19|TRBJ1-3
CASIGLNSGNTIYF
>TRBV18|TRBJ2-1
CASSPLTSNEQFF
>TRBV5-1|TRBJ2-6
CASSLLADPPLTF
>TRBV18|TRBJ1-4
CASSRGTQANEKLFF
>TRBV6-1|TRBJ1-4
CASRPNPGGLEKLFF
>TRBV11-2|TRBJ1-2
CASSLEGPRGYYNYGYTF
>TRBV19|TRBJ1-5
CASSWTGEVGQPQHF
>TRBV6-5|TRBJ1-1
CASRPFEGANTEAFF
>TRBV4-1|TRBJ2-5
CASSQEAPSGGVQYF
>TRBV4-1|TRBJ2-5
CASSQGGGTGYQETQYF
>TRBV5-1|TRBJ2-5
CASSLVGAVETQYF
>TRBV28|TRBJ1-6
CASSVWWGDNSPLHF
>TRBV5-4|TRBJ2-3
CASSLRSGVWTDTQYF
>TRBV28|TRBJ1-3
CATVWVGRDDRNTIYF
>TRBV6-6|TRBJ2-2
CASSGTGGELFF
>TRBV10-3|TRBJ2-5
CAIGAREQETQYF
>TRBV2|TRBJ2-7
CASTEGRGGSYEQYF